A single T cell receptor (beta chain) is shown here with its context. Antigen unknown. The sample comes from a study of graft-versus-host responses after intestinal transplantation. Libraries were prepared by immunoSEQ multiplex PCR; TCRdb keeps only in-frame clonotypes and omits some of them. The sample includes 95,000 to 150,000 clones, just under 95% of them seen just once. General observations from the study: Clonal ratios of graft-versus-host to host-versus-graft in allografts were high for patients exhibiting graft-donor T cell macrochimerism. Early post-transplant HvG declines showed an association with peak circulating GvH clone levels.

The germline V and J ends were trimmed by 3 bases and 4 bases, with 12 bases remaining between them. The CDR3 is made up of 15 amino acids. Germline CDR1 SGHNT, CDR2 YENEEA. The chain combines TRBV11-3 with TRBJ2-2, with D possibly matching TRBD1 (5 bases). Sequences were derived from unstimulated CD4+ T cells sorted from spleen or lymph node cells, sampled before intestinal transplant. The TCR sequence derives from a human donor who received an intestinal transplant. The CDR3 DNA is TGTGCCAGCAGCTTTCAAGGGGCTGGCACCGGGGAGCTGTTTTTT. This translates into CASSFQGAGTGELFF.